This TCR beta chain was recorded in a study of T cells after yellow fever vaccination. This clonotype was observed a handful of times. Per germline, CDR1 MNHEY and CDR2 SVGEGT. Between the trimmed V and J ends, which lost 7 bases and 4 bases, there was a span of 16 bases. This CDR3 region has 14 residues. One entry per CDR3 protein, called by TCRdb with MiXCR from the 5' RACE reads. The profile shows hundreds of thousands of distinct CDR3 sequences, about 17% of them singletons. The V call is TRBV6-2 or TRBV6-3, the J call TRBJ2-5; D tentatively fits TRBD1 or TRBD2 (7 bases each). This specimen consisted of PBMCs, obtained less than 6 days after the first yellow fever vaccination. The clonotype comes from a man aged 18 to 35 who received the YFV17D yellow fever vaccine. CDR3 sequence: CASTYRGGVETQYF. CDR3 coding DNA: TGTGCCAGCACCTACAGGGGAGGGGTAGAGACCCAGTACTTC.